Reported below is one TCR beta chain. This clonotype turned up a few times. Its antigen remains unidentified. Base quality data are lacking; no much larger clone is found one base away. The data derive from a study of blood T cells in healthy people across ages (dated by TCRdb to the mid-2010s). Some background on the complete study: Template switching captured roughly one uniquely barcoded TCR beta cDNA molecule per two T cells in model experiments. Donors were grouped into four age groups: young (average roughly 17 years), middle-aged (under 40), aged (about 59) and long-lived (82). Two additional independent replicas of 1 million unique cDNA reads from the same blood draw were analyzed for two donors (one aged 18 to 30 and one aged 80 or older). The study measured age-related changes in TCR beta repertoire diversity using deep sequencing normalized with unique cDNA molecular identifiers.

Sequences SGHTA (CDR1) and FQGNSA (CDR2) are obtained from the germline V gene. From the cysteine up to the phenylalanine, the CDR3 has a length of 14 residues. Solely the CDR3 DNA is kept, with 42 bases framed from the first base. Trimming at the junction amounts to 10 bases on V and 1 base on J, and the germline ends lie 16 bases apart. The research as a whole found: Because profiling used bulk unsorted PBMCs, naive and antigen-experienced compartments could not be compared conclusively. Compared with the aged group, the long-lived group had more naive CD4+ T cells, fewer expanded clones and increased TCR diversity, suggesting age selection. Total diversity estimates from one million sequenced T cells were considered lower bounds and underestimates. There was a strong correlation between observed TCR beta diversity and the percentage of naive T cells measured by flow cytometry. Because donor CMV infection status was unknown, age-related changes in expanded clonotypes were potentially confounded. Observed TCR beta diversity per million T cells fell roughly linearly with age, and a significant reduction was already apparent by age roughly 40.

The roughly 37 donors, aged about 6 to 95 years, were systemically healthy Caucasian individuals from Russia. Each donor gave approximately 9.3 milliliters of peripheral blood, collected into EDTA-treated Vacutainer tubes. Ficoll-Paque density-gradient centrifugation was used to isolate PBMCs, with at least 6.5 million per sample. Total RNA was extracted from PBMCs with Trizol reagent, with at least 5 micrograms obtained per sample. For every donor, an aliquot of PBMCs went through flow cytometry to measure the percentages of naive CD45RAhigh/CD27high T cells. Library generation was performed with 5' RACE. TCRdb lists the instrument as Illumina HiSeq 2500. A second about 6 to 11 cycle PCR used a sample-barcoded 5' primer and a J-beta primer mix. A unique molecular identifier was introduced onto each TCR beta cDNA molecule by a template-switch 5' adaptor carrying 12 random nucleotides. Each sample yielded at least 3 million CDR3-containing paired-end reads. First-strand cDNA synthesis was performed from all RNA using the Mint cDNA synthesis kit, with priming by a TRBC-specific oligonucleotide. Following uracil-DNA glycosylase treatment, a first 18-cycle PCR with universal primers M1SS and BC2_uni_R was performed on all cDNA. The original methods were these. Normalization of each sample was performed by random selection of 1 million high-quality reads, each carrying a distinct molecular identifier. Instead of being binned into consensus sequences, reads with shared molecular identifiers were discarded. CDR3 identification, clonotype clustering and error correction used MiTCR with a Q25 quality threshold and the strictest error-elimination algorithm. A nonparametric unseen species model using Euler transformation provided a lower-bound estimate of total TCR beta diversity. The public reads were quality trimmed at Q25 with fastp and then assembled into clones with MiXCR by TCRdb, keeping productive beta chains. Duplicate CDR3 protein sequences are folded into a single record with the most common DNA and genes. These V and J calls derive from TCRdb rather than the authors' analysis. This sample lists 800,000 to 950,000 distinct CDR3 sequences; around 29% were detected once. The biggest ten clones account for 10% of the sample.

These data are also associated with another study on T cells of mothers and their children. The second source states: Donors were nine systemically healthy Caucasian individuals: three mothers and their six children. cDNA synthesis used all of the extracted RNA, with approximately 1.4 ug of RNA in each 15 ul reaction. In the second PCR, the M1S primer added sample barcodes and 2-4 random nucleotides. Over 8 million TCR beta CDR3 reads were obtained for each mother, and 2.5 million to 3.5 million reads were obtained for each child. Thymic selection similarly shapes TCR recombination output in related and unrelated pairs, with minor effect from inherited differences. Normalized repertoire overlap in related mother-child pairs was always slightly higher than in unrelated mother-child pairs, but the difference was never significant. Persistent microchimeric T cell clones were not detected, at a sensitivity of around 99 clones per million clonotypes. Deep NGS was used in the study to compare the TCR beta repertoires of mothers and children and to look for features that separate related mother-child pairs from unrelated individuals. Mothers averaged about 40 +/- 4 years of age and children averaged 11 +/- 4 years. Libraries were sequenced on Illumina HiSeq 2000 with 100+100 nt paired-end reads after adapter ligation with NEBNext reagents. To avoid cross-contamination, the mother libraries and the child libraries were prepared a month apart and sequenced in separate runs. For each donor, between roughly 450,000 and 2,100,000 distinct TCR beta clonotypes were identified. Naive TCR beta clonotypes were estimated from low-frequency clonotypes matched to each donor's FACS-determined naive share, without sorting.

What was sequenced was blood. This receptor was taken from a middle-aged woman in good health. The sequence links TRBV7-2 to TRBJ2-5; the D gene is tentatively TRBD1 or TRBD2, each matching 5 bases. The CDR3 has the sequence CATAEGRAQETQYF. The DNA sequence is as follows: TGTGCCACCGCTGAGGGCAGGGCCCAAGAGACCCAGTACTTC. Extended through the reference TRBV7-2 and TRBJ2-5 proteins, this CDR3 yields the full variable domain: GAGVSQSPSNKVTEKGKDVELRCDPISGHTALYWYRQSLGQGLEFLIYFQGNSAPDKSGLPSDRFSAERTGGSVSTLTIQRTQQEDSAVYLCATAEGRAQETQYFGPGTRLLVL.